This T cell receptor (beta chain) was sequenced in a study of shared clonotypes between healthy human individuals. Study-wide context: CD4 naive and CD4 memory each took three plates per donor, while CD8 naive took two and CD8 memory one.

Naive CD8 isolation took CD45RO-negative cells positively selected for CCR7 and excluded terminally differentiated effector memory CD45RA+ cells. CDR1 is LNHDA, CDR2 SQIVND, per germline (reference sequence). J gave up 4 bases and V 8 bases, and 2 bases lay outside the gene matches. CDR3 length equals 12 residues. The material for each subset, its genomic DNA, was split evenly across several immunoSEQ plates. Here immunoSEQ multiplex PCR was the method, and the copy in TCRdb shows in-frame clones only, minus some. Found here are about 2.1 million clones, 93% of them singletons; the top ten hold approximately 1.6%. This clone was seen a handful of times.

The sequencing input was naive CD8+ T cells from PBMCs. The sequence was collected from a man aged 18 to 30 in good health. Some clones in this sample may be carry-over from other donors' samples. The chain couples TRBV19 to TRBJ1-1; 9 nucleotides align to TRBD1. The CDR3 bases are TGTGCCAGTGGACAGGGGTCCACTGAAGCTTTCTTT. Amino acid sequence: CASGQGSTEAFF.